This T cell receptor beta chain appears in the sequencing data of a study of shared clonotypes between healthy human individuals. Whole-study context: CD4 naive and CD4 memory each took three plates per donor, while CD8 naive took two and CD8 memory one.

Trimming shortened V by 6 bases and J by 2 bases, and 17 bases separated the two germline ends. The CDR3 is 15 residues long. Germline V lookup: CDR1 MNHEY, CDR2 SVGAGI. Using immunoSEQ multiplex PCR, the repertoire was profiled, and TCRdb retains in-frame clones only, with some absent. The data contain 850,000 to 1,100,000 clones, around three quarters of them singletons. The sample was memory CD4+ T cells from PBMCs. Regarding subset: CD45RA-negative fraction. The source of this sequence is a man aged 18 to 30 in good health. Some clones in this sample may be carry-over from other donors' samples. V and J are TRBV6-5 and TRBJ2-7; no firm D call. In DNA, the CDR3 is TGTGCCAGCAGCCCTCTGGGTAGGAGCACCTACGAGCAGTACTTC. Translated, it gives CASSPLGRSTYEQYF.